This is a list of T cell receptor beta chains from one sample in a study of human T cells and chemical hapten exposure. TCRdb called the RACE reads again in MiXCR, with one record for every CDR3 protein. The table includes approximately 400,000 distinct CDR3 sequences, 4.8% detected once. The material sequenced was whole blood, taken in connection with sensitization to the hapten diphenylcyclopropenone (DPC). The receptor set was obtained from a woman aged 45-65 years with alopecia areata. Some clones in this sample may be carry-over from other donors' samples. CDR3s include the opening cysteine and the closing phenylalanine or tryptophan. The D gene is left open where the match is weak. The size of a clone is reported for some rows only, either as once, few or many, or as a class for expanded clones.

TRBJ1-2	TRBD1	TRBV20-1	many	TGCAGTGCTCACTACCCCACAGGGGGCGGTGGCTACACCTTC	CSAHYPTGGGGYTF
TRBJ2-3	-	TRBV3-1	many	TGTGCCAGCAGCCAAGATCTAGCAGATACGCAGTATTTT	CASSQDLADTQYF
TRBJ1-5	-	TRBV9	many	TGTGCCAGCAGCCAAAACAGCAATCAGCCCCAGCATTTT	CASSQNSNQPQHF
TRBJ2-5	-	TRBV7-8	few	TGTGCCAGCAGCTTAGCGGAGCAGACCCAGTACTTC	CASSLAEQTQYF
TRBJ2-7	-	TRBV30	many	TGTGCCTGGACCTCCGGCTACGAGCAGTACTTC	CAWTSGYEQYF
TRBJ1-2	-	TRBV12-3/TRBV12-4	few	TGTGCCAGCAGTTTGGGTTTGAGGTATGGCTACACCTTC	CASSLGLRYGYTF
TRBJ2-5	-	TRBV6-6	-	TGTGCCAGCAGTTACGGTCGGGGCAGCCAAGAGACCCAGTACTTC	CASSYGRGSQETQYF
TRBJ1-2	TRBD1	TRBV6-2/TRBV6-3	many	TGTGCCAGCAGTTACCGAACAGGGGGTGATGGCTACACCTTC	CASSYRTGGDGYTF
TRBJ2-2	TRBD1	TRBV7-9	-	TGTGCCAGCAACTCACCGGGACAGGGGGGCACCGGGGAGCTGTTTTTT	CASNSPGQGGTGELFF
TRBJ2-7	TRBD2	TRBV9	-	TGTGCCAGCAGCCCGGGGGGGGCCCCCTCCTACGAGCAGTACTTC	CASSPGGAPSYEQYF
TRBJ2-3	-	TRBV30	many	TGTGCCTGGAGCTCGGGGAGCACAGATACGCAGTATTTT	CAWSSGSTDTQYF
TRBJ2-3	TRBD2	TRBV29-1	many	TGCAGCACTAGCGGGAGCCCCCAAGATACGCAGTATTTT	CSTSGSPQDTQYF
TRBJ2-2	TRBD1	TRBV10-3	many	TGTGCCGTCAGGGGGACGACCGACACCGGGGAGCTGTTTTTT	CAVRGTTDTGELFF
TRBJ2-2	-	TRBV12-3/TRBV12-4	few	TGTGCCACCGGAGGGGGGGAGCTGTTTTTT	CATGGGELFF
TRBJ1-3	-	TRBV30	few	TGTGCCTGGAGTGCTTCTGGAAACACCATATATTTT	CAWSASGNTIYF
TRBJ2-5	-	TRBV11-2	many	TGTGCCAGCAGCTTAATCCAGGGGCAAGAGACCCAGTACTTC	CASSLIQGQETQYF
TRBJ2-7	-	TRBV13	-	TGTGCCAGCAGCTTTTCTTCTCGGGGGTACGAGCAGTACTTC	CASSFSSRGYEQYF
TRBJ2-1	TRBD2	TRBV6-6	-	TGTGCCAGCAGTCCTACTCCCGGACTAGCGGCCCTTTACAATGAGCAGTTCTTC	CASSPTPGLAALYNEQFF
TRBJ2-1	TRBD2	TRBV14	many	TGTGCCAGCAGATTAGCGGGATCTGAGCAGTTCTTC	CASRLAGSEQFF
TRBJ2-5	TRBD2	TRBV11-2	many	TGTGCCAGCAGCCTCCGGACTAGCGGGTATAAAGAGACCCAGTACTTC	CASSLRTSGYKETQYF
TRBJ2-5	TRBD1	TRBV9	-	TGTGCCAGCAGCGTAGGACCCCTGACAGGGCTGGTGGAGACCCAGTACTTC	CASSVGPLTGLVETQYF
TRBJ1-3	TRBD1	TRBV5-1	-	TGCGCCAGCAGCCTCCAGGGGGCTACTGGAAACACCATATATTTT	CASSLQGATGNTIYF
TRBJ1-2	-	TRBV12-2	many	TGTGCAAGTCGCTTACCCGGGCCCAGGAACTATGGCTACACCTTC	CASRLPGPRNYGYTF
TRBJ1-1	-	TRBV2	many	TGTGCCAGCGCTGTATATGCAGCAGCGTTGAACACTGAAGCTTTCTTT	CASAVYAAALNTEAFF